These T cell receptor beta chains were read from a single sample in a study of cytomegalovirus exposure and HLA in healthy donors. Sequencing used immunoSEQ multiplex PCR; TCRdb keeps in-frame clones, though not all of them. Of around 190,000 clones in the sample, approximately 90% were seen once. Sequenced input: PBMCs. The receptors come from a boy between 2 and 15 years old in good health and CMV-seronegative. CDR3s include the opening cysteine and the closing phenylalanine or tryptophan. A D gene is named only where the DNA matches it firmly. Clone sizes are given selectively: once, few, many, or a class where the clone is expanded.

>NA|TRBV5-5|NA|TRBJ1-2
TGTGCCAGCAGCAGTTTCCAGAATGGCTACACCTTC
CASSSFQNGYTF
>NA|TRBV28|NA|TRBJ1-5
TGTGCCAGCAGTACAGGCCAGGGCGATCAGCCCCAGCATTTT
CASSTGQGDQPQHF
>once|TRBV10-1|NA|TRBJ2-3
TGCGCCAGCAGTGAATCTTTAAGCATCACAGATACGCAGTATTTT
CASSESLSITDTQYF
>NA|TRBV2|NA|TRBJ1-2
TGTGCCAGCAGTGAACGACAAGCCTATGGCTACACCTTC
CASSERQAYGYTF
>NA|TRBV15|NA|TRBJ2-2
TGTGCCACCAACAGCAGAGAAGTGGCGGACTACACCGGGGAGCTGTTTTTT
CATNSREVADYTGELFF
>NA|TRBV28|NA|TRBJ2-7
TGTGCCAGCAGTTCTCGGGTCCAGGGTTCCGAGCAGTACTTC
CASSSRVQGSEQYF
>NA|TRBV4-2|TRBD1|TRBJ1-2
TGTGCCAGCAGCCATGGGACAGACGGCGATGGCTACACCTTC
CASSHGTDGDGYTF
>NA|TRBV6-1|NA|TRBJ2-7
TGTGCCTCCGGGGATCTTACCTACGAGCAGTACTTC
CASGDLTYEQYF
>NA|TRBV5-6|NA|TRBJ2-2
TGTGCCAGCAGCTTGGCCGGCGGACTTAACACCGGGGAGCTGTTTTTT
CASSLAGGLNTGELFF
>NA|TRBV7-9|NA|TRBJ2-2
TGTGCCAGCACCAAGCTGGCGGGGAACACCGGGGAGCTGTTTTTT
CASTKLAGNTGELFF
>NA|TRBV5-1|NA|TRBJ1-1
TGCGCCAGCAGCTTGGACGGAGCTGGGGCGGCTGAAGCTTTCTTT
CASSLDGAGAAEAFF
>NA|TRBV7-9|NA|TRBJ2-5
TGTGCCAGCAGCTCCGAGTACCGCAAGACCCAGTACTTC
CASSSEYRKTQYF
>NA|TRBV5-1|NA|TRBJ2-7
TGCGCCAGCAGCTTGTACGGCGGCCAAACCTACGAGCAGTACTTC
CASSLYGGQTYEQYF
>once|TRBV6-5|NA|TRBJ1-2
TGTGCCAGCACCCCTTGGGAGGGTCGGAACTATGGCTACACCTTC
CASTPWEGRNYGYTF
>once|TRBV2|NA|TRBJ1-2
TGTGCCAGCAGTGACCCAGGGGCGGGTGGCTACACCTTC
CASSDPGAGGYTF
>few|TRBV19|TRBD1|TRBJ2-7
TGTGCCAGTAGTAACAGGGGGCGATACGAGCAGTACTTC
CASSNRGRYEQYF
>NA|TRBV5-5|NA|TRBJ1-2
TGTGCCAGCAGCTTGGACAGAGAGAGAATTGGTTCTGGCTACACCTTC
CASSLDRERIGSGYTF
>NA|TRBV19|NA|TRBJ1-2
TGTGCCAGTAGTAAGGGCAGGGTCTATGGCTACACCTTC
CASSKGRVYGYTF
>NA|TRBV6-5|TRBD1|TRBJ2-2
TGTGCCAGCAGTTCGCGGACAGGACACACCGGGGAGCTGTTTTTT
CASSSRTGHTGELFF
>NA|TRBV29-1|NA|TRBJ2-3
TGCAGCGTTCGGGGCACAGATACGCAGTATTTT
CSVRGTDTQYF
>NA|TRBV30|NA|TRBJ1-6
TGTGCCTGGAGGCTTCGGGGGGCGGTGGGTTCACCCCTCCACTTT
CAWRLRGAVGSPLHF
>NA|TRBV7-9|TRBD1|TRBJ1-1
TGTGCCAGCAGCTCGGGACAGGGTAGTATTGCTGAAGCTTTCTTT
CASSSGQGSIAEAFF
>few|TRBV2|NA|TRBJ1-3
TGTGCCAGCAGTGGAACAGCCTCTGGAAACACCATATATTTT
CASSGTASGNTIYF
>NA|TRBV5-6|TRBD2|TRBJ2-1
TGTGCCAGCAGCTTCACTAGCGGCTCCTACAATGAGCAGTTCTTC
CASSFTSGSYNEQFF
>NA|TRBV29-1|TRBD1|TRBJ1-2
TGCAGTACAGGGGGCAGCGATGGCTACACCTTC
CSTGGSDGYTF
>NA|TRBV4-1|TRBD1|TRBJ1-2
TGCGCCAGCAGCCAAGATTCGACAGGGCCTAACTATGGCTACACCTTC
CASSQDSTGPNYGYTF
>NA|TRBV11-1|NA|TRBJ2-2
TGTGCCAGCAGCTTATCGAGGAACACCGGGGAGCTGTTTTTT
CASSLSRNTGELFF
>NA|TRBV19|NA|TRBJ2-2
TGTGCCAGTAGTATAGTCGGCGGCTCGAAAGCCGGGGAGCTGTTTTTT
CASSIVGGSKAGELFF
>few|TRBV6-1|TRBD1|TRBJ1-3
TGTGCCAGCACCCCGGGACAGACTCGAAACACCATATATTTT
CASTPGQTRNTIYF
>NA|TRBV6-6|NA|TRBJ1-2
TGTGCCAGCAGTTACTCGGGGGCGGCCGGAGGATATGGCTACACCTTC
CASSYSGAAGGYGYTF
>NA|TRBV18|TRBD1|TRBJ2-3
TGTGCCAGCTCACCACCACGGGACAGGGGAGGCAAAGATACGCAGTATTTT
CASSPPRDRGGKDTQYF
>NA|TRBV5-1|NA|TRBJ2-1
TGCGCCAGCAGCTCGTTAGCGGTTGACAATGAGCAGTTCTTC
CASSSLAVDNEQFF
>NA|TRBV27|TRBD2|TRBJ2-7
TGTGCCAGCTCGGCGGGAGGGCCGTTGGTCGAGCAGTACTTC
CASSAGGPLVEQYF
>NA|TRBV6-1|TRBD1|TRBJ1-1
TGTGCCAGCAGTCGAACGGACAGGCTGAACACTGAAGCTTTCTTT
CASSRTDRLNTEAFF
>NA|TRBV19|NA|TRBJ2-7
TGTGCCAGTAGTATGGACTGGGGAGACTCATACGAGCAGTACTTC
CASSMDWGDSYEQYF
>NA|TRBV7-2|TRBD2|TRBJ2-3
TGTGCCAGCAGCCTTCGACTAGCGGGGGGTGTGGCAGATACGCAGTATTTT
CASSLRLAGGVADTQYF
>NA|TRBV7-8|NA|TRBJ2-5
TGTGCCAGCAGCTTGGAGAGGGTTCTTCAAGAGACCCAGTACTTC
CASSLERVLQETQYF
>NA|TRBV6-1|TRBD1|TRBJ2-7
TGTGCCAGCAGTGTCTACAGGGGCGAGCAGTACTTC
CASSVYRGEQYF
>NA|TRBV5-4|TRBD1|TRBJ1-3
TGTGCCAGCTCAGGGGGATATGGAAACACCATATATTTT
CASSGGYGNTIYF
>once|TRBV7-9|NA|TRBJ1-2
TGTGCCAGCAGCTTCCCGAACTATGGCTACACCTTC
CASSFPNYGYTF
>NA|TRBV9|TRBD1|TRBJ1-1
TGTGCCAGCAGCGTTGGGACAGGGGGCATGAACACTGAAGCTTTCTTT
CASSVGTGGMNTEAFF
>NA|TRBV27|TRBD1|TRBJ2-7
TGTGCCAGCAGTCAGGGGACAGGGGGCGAGCAGTACTTC
CASSQGTGGEQYF
>NA|TRBV6-5|NA|TRBJ2-6
TGTGCCAGCAGTTACCTTGTCACTCCTGGGGCCAACGTCCTGACTTTC
CASSYLVTPGANVLTF
>NA|TRBV5-4|TRBD1|TRBJ2-7
TGTGCCAGCAGCTCGTACTCAGGGGGCAACTCCTACGAGCAGTACTTC
CASSSYSGGNSYEQYF
>NA|TRBV30|TRBD1|TRBJ2-1
TGTGCCTGGAGCTCAGGGGGAAACTACAATGAGCAGTTCTTC
CAWSSGGNYNEQFF
>once|TRBV28|NA|TRBJ2-7
TGTGCCAGCAGTTTAATCGGTCGGGACTACGAGCAGTACTTC
CASSLIGRDYEQYF
>NA|TRBV19|NA|TRBJ1-6
TGTGCCAGTAGTATGAACGTCCTATATAATTCACCCCTCCACTTT
CASSMNVLYNSPLHF
>NA|TRBV5-1|NA|TRBJ1-6
TGCGCCAGCAGCTTGGACAGGAGAGATAATTCACCCCTCCACTTT
CASSLDRRDNSPLHF
>once|TRBV30|TRBD1|TRBJ1-5
TGTGCCTGGAGTCGGACAGGGAGTAATCAGCCCCAGCATTTT
CAWSRTGSNQPQHF
>NA|TRBV19|TRBD2|TRBJ2-1
TGTGCCAGTATGGGACTAGCGGGAGCTACCAATGAGCAGTTCTTC
CASMGLAGATNEQFF
>once|TRBV30|NA|TRBJ2-6
TGTGCCTGGACTCCTGGGGCCAACGTCCTGACTTTC
CAWTPGANVLTF
>NA|TRBV5-4|TRBD1|TRBJ1-1
TGTGCCAGCAGACACTCCGGGACAGGCCTCATGAACACTGAAGCTTTCTTT
CASRHSGTGLMNTEAFF
>NA|TRBV5-1|NA|TRBJ2-7
TGCGCCAGCAGCAAACCAACAGGAGGGTTGACCTCCTACGAGCAGTACTTC
CASSKPTGGLTSYEQYF
>NA|TRBV13|TRBD2|TRBJ2-5
TGTGCCAGCAGCTTACAGCGGGGCGATCCTCGCGGGACCCAGTACTTC
CASSLQRGDPRGTQYF
>NA|TRBV5-4|TRBD1|TRBJ2-2
TGTGCCAGCAGCAGGACAGGGTTGGGGTCCGGGGAGCTGTTTTTT
CASSRTGLGSGELFF
>NA|TRBV5-1|NA|TRBJ1-4
TGCGCCAGCAGCCCGGATCTCAGAGGGAACTCCCCGGGGGGACTGTTTTTT
CASSPDLRGNSPGGLFF
>NA|TRBV7-6|TRBD2|TRBJ2-3
TGTGCCAGCAGCGCCGGGCGACTAGCGCCGGGGCATACGCAGTATTTT
CASSAGRLAPGHTQYF
>NA|TRBV6-1|NA|TRBJ1-5
TGTGCCAGCAGTGAAGGGGGCAGGGGTCATCAGCCCCAGCATTTT
CASSEGGRGHQPQHF
>NA|TRBV6-5|TRBD2|TRBJ2-5
TGTGCCAGCAGTTCCCAACCGACTAGCAGTAGAGGGACCCAGTACTTC
CASSSQPTSSRGTQYF